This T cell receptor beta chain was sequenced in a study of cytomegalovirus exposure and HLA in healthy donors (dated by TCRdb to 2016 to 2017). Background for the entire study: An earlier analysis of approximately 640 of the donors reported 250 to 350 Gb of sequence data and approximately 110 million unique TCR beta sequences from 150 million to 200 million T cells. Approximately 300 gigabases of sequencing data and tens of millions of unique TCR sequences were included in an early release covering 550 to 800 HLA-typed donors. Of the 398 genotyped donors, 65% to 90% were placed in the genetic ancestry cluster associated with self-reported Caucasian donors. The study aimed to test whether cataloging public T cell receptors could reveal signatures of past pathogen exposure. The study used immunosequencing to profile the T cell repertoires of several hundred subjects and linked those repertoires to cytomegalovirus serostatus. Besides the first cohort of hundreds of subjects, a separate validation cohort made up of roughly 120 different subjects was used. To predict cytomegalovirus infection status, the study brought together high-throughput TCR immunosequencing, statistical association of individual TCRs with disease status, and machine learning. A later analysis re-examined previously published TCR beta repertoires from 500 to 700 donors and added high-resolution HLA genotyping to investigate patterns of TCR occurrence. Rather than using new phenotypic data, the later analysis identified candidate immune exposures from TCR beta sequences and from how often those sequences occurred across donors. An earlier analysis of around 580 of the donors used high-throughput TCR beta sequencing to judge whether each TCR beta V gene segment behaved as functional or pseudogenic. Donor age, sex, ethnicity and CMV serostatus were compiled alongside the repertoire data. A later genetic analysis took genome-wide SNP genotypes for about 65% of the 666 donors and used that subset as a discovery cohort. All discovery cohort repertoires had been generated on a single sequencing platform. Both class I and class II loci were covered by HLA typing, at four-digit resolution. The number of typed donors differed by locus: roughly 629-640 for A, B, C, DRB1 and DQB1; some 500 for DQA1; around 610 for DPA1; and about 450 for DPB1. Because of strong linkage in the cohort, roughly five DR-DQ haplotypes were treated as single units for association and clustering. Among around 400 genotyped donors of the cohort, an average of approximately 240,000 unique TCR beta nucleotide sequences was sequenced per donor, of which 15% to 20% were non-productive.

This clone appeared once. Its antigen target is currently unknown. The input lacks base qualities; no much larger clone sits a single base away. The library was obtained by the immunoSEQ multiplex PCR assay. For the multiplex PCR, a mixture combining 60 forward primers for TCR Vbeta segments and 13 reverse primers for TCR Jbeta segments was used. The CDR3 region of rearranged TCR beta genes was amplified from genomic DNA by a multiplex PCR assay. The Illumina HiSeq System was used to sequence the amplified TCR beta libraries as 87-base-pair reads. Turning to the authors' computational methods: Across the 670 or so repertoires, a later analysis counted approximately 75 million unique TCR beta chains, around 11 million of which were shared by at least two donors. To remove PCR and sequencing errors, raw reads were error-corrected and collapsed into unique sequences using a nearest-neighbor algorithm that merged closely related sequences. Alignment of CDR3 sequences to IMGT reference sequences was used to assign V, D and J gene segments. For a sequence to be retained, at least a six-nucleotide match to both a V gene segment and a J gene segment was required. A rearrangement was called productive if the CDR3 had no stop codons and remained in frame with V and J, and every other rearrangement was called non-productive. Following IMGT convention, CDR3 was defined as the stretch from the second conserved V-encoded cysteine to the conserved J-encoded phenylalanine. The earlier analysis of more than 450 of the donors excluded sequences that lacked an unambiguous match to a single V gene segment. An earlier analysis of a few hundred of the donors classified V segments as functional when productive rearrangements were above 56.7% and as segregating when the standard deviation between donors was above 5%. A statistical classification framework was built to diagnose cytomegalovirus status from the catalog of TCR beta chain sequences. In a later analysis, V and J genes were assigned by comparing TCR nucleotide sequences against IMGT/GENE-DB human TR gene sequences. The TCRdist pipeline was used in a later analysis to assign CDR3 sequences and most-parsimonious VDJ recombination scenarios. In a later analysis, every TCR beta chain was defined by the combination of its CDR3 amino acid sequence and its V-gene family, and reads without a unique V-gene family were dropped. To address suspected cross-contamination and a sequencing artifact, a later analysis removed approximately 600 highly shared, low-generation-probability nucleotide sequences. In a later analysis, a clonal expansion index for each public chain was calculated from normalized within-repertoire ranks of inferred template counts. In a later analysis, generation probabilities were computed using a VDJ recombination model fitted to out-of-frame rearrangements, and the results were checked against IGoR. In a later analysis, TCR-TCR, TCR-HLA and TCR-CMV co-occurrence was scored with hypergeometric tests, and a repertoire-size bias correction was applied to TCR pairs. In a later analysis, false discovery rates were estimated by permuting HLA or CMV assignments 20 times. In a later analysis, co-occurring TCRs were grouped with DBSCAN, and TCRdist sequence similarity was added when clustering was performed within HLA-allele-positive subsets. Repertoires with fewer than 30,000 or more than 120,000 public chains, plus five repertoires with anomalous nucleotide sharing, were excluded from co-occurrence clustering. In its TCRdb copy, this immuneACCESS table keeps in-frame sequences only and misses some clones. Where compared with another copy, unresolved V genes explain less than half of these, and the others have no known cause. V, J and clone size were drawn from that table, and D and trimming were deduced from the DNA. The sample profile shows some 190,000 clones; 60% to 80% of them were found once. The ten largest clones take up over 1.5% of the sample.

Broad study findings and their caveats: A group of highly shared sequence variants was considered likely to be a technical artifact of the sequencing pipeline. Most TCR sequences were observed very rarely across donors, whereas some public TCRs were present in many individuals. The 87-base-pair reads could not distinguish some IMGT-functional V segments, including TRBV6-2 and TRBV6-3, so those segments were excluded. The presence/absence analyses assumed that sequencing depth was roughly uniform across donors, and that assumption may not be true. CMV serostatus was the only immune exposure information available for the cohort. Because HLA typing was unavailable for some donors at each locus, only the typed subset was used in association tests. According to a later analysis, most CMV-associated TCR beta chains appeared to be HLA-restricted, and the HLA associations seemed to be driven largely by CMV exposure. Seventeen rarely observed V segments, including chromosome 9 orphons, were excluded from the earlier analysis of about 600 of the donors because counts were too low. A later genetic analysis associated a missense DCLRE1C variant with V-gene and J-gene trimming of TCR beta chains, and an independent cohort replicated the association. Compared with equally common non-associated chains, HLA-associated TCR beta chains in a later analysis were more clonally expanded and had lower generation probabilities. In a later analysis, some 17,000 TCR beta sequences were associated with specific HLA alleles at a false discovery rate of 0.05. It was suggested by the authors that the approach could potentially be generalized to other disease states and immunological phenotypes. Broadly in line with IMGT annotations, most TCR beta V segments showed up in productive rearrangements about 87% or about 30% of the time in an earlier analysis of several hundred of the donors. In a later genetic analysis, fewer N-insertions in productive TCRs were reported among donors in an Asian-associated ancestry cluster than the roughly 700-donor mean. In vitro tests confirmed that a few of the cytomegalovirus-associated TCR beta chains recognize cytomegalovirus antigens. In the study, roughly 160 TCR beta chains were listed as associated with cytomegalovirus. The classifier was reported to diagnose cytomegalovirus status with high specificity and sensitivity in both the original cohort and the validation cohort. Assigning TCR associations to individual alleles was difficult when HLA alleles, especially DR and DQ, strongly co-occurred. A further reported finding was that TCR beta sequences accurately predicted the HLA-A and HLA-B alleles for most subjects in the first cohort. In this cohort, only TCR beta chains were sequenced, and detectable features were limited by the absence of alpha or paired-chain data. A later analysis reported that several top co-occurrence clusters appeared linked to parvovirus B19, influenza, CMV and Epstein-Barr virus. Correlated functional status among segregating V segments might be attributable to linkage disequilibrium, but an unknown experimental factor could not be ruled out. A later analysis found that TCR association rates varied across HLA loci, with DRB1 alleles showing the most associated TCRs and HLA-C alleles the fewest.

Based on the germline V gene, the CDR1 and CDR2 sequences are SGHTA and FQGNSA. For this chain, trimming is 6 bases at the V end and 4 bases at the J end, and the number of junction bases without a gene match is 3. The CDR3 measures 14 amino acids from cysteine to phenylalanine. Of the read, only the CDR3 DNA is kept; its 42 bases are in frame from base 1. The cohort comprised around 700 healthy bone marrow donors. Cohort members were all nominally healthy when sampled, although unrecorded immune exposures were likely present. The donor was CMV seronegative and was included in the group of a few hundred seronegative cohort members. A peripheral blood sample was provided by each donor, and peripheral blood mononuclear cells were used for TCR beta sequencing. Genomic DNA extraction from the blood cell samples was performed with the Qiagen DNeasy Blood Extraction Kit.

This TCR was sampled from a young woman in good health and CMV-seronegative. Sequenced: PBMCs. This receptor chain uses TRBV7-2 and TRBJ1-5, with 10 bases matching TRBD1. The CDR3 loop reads CASRRQGANQPQHF. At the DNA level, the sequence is TGTGCCAGCAGGCGACAGGGGGCGAATCAGCCCCAGCATTTT.